This record concerns one TCR beta chain sequence. Profiled with immunoSEQ multiplex PCR; TCRdb holds only in-frame clones, not every one. The sample records under 100,000 clones, about 85% being singletons. This sample was included in a study of blood T cell repertoires in COVID-19. Study information: PBMCs, B-cell-depleted T cells, or T cells provided the cDNA or gDNA that made up the material.

J gave up 3 bases and V 1 base, and 5 bases lay outside the gene matches. The CDR3 is 15 residues long. The germline V gene encodes CDR1 SGHTA and CDR2 FQGNSA. The receptor was derived from a woman in her 70s with acute or convalescent COVID-19. The rearrangement links TRBV7-2 to TRBJ1-1; TRBD1 agrees at 7 bases. Material: peripheral blood. CDR3 amino acids: CASSLDGTAYTEAFF. The DNA for the CDR3 is TGTGCCAGCAGCTTAGACGGGACAGCCTACACTGAAGCTTTCTTT.